This TCR beta chain was recorded in a study of early stage breast cancer tumors. Looking at the study overall: Most invasive tumors, twelve of 16, were ER+/PR+/HER2-. Samples were sequenced at approximately 9-fold average coverage. General study findings and limits: Compared with adjacent normal breast, tumors showed approximately 2.5-fold denser, more clonal T cells.

Germline values: CDR1 PRHDT, CDR2 FYEKMQ (reference sequence). V was trimmed by 6 bases and J by 11 bases, leaving 21 bases between them. The CDR3 loop spans 14 amino acids. Concerning this clone: As yet, its antigen is unknown.

Assay: immunoSEQ multiplex PCR; the TCRdb copy retains only in-frame clones and omits some. The table has tens of thousands of clones, more than 60% seen once. The chain uses TRBV13 and TRBJ2-3, with D maybe TRBD1 (5 bases). The TCR comes from a person in their thirties with breast cancer. Input material: blood. In DNA, the CDR3 is TGTGCCAGCAGAAAGGGGCCACATGGGATCGAGCAGTATTTT. Amino acids: CASRKGPHGIEQYF.